The rows below give T cell receptor beta chains drawn from one sample of a study of STAT3 mutations in large granular lymphocyte leukemia. Profiled with immunoSEQ multiplex PCR; TCRdb holds only in-frame clones, not every one. The table lists about 34,000 clones, 86% of them singletons. Sequenced input: peripheral blood mononuclear cells. The receptor source for this set is a man aged 55-75 years with T-cell large granular lymphocyte leukemia. Some clones in this sample may be carry-over from other donors' samples. Both conserved end residues are part of each CDR3. A D gene is named only where the DNA matches it firmly. Clone size is not always given. Where it is, it says once, few, many or a class for expanded clones.

J gene,V gene,D gene,clone size,CDR3 protein,CDR3 DNA
TRBJ2-5,TRBV6-5,TRBD1,NA,CASTFPGGGETQYF,TGTGCCAGCACTTTCCCAGGGGGCGGCGAGACCCAGTACTTC
TRBJ2-3,TRBV5-1,NA,NA,CASSSRWSTDTQYF,TGCGCCAGCAGCTCCCGCTGGAGCACAGATACGCAGTATTTT
TRBJ1-2,TRBV7-9,NA,NA,CASTESGGAAHGYTF,TGTGCCAGCACCGAATCCGGGGGGGCGGCTCATGGCTACACCTTC
TRBJ2-1,TRBV7-9,NA,NA,CASSPAVLNEQFF,TGTGCCAGCAGCCCGGCTGTCTTAAATGAGCAGTTCTTC
TRBJ2-5,TRBV20-1,NA,NA,CSASPEETQYF,TGCAGTGCTAGTCCTGAAGAGACCCAGTACTTC
TRBJ2-7,TRBV11-2,NA,few,CASSLGSYEQYF,TGTGCCAGCAGCTTAGGGTCCTACGAGCAGTACTTC
TRBJ1-2,TRBV7-9,NA,few,CASSPPTGGMRGYGYTF,TGTGCCAGCAGCCCACCGACAGGAGGAATGAGAGGCTATGGCTACACCTTC
TRBJ1-5,TRBV21-1,NA,NA,CASSKEGSGHGNQPQHF,TGTGCCAGCAGCAAAGAGGGGTCAGGGCATGGCAATCAGCCCCAGCATTTT
TRBJ2-7,TRBV19,TRBD2,few,CASSMSSGRAGYEQYF,TGTGCCAGTAGTATGTCTAGCGGGAGGGCCGGGTACGAGCAGTACTTC
TRBJ2-7,TRBV7-9,NA,NA,CASSITGSSYEQYF,TGTGCCAGCAGCATTACCGGGAGCTCCTACGAGCAGTACTTC
TRBJ1-1,TRBV18,NA,few,CASFTWGARTEAFF,TGTGCCAGCTTCACATGGGGGGCGCGGACTGAAGCTTTCTTT
TRBJ1-2,TRBV29-1,NA,NA,CSVDARGEGGNYGYTF,TGCAGCGTTGATGCCAGGGGTGAAGGGGGAAACTATGGCTACACCTTC
TRBJ2-7,TRBV4-2,TRBD2,NA,CASSQDSGGPSYEQYF,TGTGCCAGCAGCCAAGACTCGGGAGGGCCCTCCTACGAGCAGTACTTC
TRBJ1-6,TRBV7-9,NA,once,CASSLLPNSPLHF,TGTGCCAGCAGCTTACTTCCTAATTCACCCCTCCACTTT
TRBJ1-1,TRBV10-1,NA,NA,CASSDLNTEAFF,TGCGCCAGCAGTGACTTGAACACTGAAGCTTTCTTT
TRBJ2-3,TRBV9,NA,NA,CASSVEIRTDTQYF,TGTGCCAGCAGCGTAGAGATACGGACAGATACGCAGTATTTT
TRBJ2-7,TRBV13,NA,NA,CASCRRESVYEQYF,TGTGCCAGCTGTCGGAGGGAGTCCGTTTACGAGCAGTACTTC
TRBJ1-6,TRBV9,NA,NA,CASSIGRVNSPLHF,TGTGCCAGCAGCATTGGCAGGGTGAATTCACCCCTCCACTTT
TRBJ2-7,TRBV27,NA,NA,CASSGGFEQYF,TGTGCCAGCAGTGGAGGTTTCGAGCAGTACTTC
TRBJ2-3,TRBV14,TRBD2,NA,CASRTGAGADTQYF,TGTGCCAGCAGGACCGGGGCGGGGGCAGATACGCAGTATTTT
TRBJ1-2,TRBV2,TRBD1,few,CASNNRDRDHGYTF,TGTGCCAGCAACAACCGGGACAGGGACCATGGCTACACCTTC
TRBJ2-5,TRBV5-4,TRBD1,NA,CASSAYRTGGETQYF,TGTGCCAGCAGCGCTTACCGGACAGGTGGCGAGACCCAGTACTTC
TRBJ1-5,TRBV6-6,NA,NA,CASKNRGQGSNQPQHF,TGTGCCAGCAAAAATCGGGGCCAGGGAAGCAATCAGCCCCAGCATTTT
TRBJ1-6,TRBV4-2,NA,NA,CASSQDRGGPPLHF,TGTGCCAGCAGCCAAGATCGAGGTGGGCCACCCCTCCACTTT
TRBJ1-2,TRBV7-2,NA,few,CASSAIGGTGQDYGYTF,TGTGCCAGCAGCGCAATAGGGGGGACGGGGCAGGACTATGGCTACACCTTC
TRBJ2-7,TRBV27,NA,NA,CASMSVEPPYEQYF,TGTGCCAGCATGTCTGTCGAGCCTCCCTACGAGCAGTACTTC
TRBJ2-2,TRBV28,TRBD1,NA,CASRPRRTGGDTGELFF,TGTGCCAGCAGGCCCCGACGGACAGGGGGAGACACCGGGGAGCTGTTTTTT
TRBJ2-5,TRBV7-2,NA,NA,CASSLQETQYF,TGTGCCAGCAGCCTACAAGAGACCCAGTACTTC
TRBJ2-1,TRBV29-1,NA,NA,CSVGAPGHTYNEQFF,TGCAGCGTTGGGGCCCCCGGACACACTTACAATGAGCAGTTCTTC